The next 4 T cell receptor beta chains were all read from a single sample in a study of T cell changes during pregnancy in multiple sclerosis. Measured with immunoSEQ multiplex PCR; TCRdb has only the in-frame clones, and not every one. The table lists about 110,000 clones, about 90% of them singletons, with 1.6% in the top ten. Specimen: peripheral blood, collected before pregnancy. Receptor source: a female donor with multiple sclerosis, enrolled in a pregnancy study.

Comment on this clone: Germline is not matched at one junction end, which may reflect a read error. The rearrangement links TRBV5-5 to TRBJ2-7; possible D gene TRBD1, 5 bases. There are 16 residues in the CDR3. Germline V lookup: CDR1 SGHKS, CDR2 YYEKEE (reference sequence). CDR3 amino acids: CASSLAGHPGAYEQYF. CDR3 coding DNA: TGTGCCAGCAGTTTGGCAGGACATCCGGGTGCGTACGAGCAGTACTTC.

This clone was seen once. The chain couples TRBV7-2 to TRBJ2-7, with 10 bases that match TRBD2. V was pared by 3 bases and J by 2 bases, with 4 bases of the junction left unmatched. In germline, CDR1 is SGHTA, CDR2 FQGNSA. CDR3 length equals 15 residues. The CDR3 loop reads CASSLSAGGPYEQYF. The CDR3 coding sequence is TGTGCCAGCAGCTTGTCAGCGGGAGGGCCCTACGAGCAGTACTTC.

The chain recombines TRBV4-3 with TRBJ2-5; the match to TRBD2 covers 14 bases. The CDR3 contains 18 residues. Germline assignment: CDR1 LGHNA and CDR2 YSLEER. The V gene end was trimmed by 5 bases and the J gene end by 5 bases; junction bases not matched to a gene: 13. The DNA for the CDR3 is TGCGCCAGCAGCGTCCGACTAGCGGGGGGGCCAAGGATGGAGACCCAGTACTTC. Translation gives CASSVRLAGGPRMETQYF.

V is TRBV11-2 and J is TRBJ2-7; D call uncertain. Trimming pared 2 bases from V and 5 bases from J, leaving 10 bases between. Germline loops: CDR1 SGHAT, CDR2 FQNNGV. The CDR3 is 13 amino acids. CDR3 residues: CASSLPSRHEQYF. CDR3 bases: TGTGCCAGCAGCTTACCTTCGCGCCACGAGCAGTACTTC.